This paragraph reports one T cell receptor (beta chain). In the study's own analysis: Amplification of reference gene primers provided the estimated nucleated cell counts. Sequencing was performed with immunoSEQ multiplex PCR; in TCRdb, only in-frame clones are kept and a portion is missing. That table is the source of V, J and clone size, and D and trimming were worked out from the DNA. The sample consists of roughly 45,000 clones, roughly 90% of them appearing once. V lost 3 bases and J lost 0, with 8 bases in between. The germline gives CDR1 SGHTA, CDR2 FQGNSA. The length of the CDR3 is 15 residues. The data originate from a study of blood T cell repertoires in COVID-19. Across the whole study: PBMCs, B-cell-depleted T cells, or T cells provided the cDNA or gDNA that made up the material.

V usage is TRBV7-2 and J usage is TRBJ2-2; no definite D call. This TCR derives from a man between 60 and 75 years old with active COVID-19. Sequencing was performed on peripheral blood. This CDR3 is CASSFSVSNTGELFF. The CDR3 bases are TGTGCCAGCAGCTTTTCCGTTTCGAACACCGGGGAGCTGTTTTTT.